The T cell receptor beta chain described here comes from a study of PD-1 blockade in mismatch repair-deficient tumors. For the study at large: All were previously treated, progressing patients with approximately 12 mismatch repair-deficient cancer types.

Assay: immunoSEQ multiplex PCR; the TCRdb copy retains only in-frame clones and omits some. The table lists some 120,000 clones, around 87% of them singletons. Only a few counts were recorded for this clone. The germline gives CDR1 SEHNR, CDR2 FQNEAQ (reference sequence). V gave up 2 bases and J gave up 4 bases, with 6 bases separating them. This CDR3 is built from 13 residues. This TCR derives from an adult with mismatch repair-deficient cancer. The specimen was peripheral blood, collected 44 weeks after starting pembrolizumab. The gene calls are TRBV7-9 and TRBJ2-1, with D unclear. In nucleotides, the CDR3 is TGTGCCAGCAGCTTAAGGCGGTACAATGAGCAGTTCTTC. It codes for CASSLRRYNEQFF. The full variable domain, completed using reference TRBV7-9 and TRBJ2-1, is DTGVSQNPRHKITKRGQNVTFRCDPISEHNRLYWYRQTLGQGPEFLTYFQNEAQLEKSRLLSDRFSAERPKGSFSTLEIQRTEQGDSAMYLCASSLRRYNEQFFGPGTRLTVL.